This is a list of T cell receptor beta chains from one sample in a study of radiotherapy plus CTLA-4 blockade in lung cancer. The table came from immunoSEQ multiplex PCR; TCRdb's copy has only in-frame clones and leaves some out. Seen here are about 90,000 clones, about 80% observed once, and the top ten hold roughly 15%. Sequences were derived from peripheral blood, sampled from a patient treated with radiotherapy plus ipilimumab. These receptors were obtained from a human donor with non-small cell lung cancer that progressed on radiotherapy plus ipilimumab. Each CDR3 is given with its conserved first and last residue. D genes are given only for firm matches. Clone size is given for some rows only: seen once, a few or many times, or a class if the clone is expanded.

d_call j_call v_call clone_size cdr3_nt cdr3_aa
- TRBJ2-7 TRBV7-2 - TGTGCCAGCAGCACAGGCCCAGGAGCCTACGAGCAGTACTTC CASSTGPGAYEQYF
- TRBJ2-1 TRBV27 - TGTGCCAGCAGTTTCAGGGGGGAGGGGCAGTTCTTC CASSFRGEGQFF
TRBD1 TRBJ2-5 TRBV4-2 - TGTGCCAGCAGCCAAGAAGGGACAGGGGCAGAGACCCAGTACTTC CASSQEGTGAETQYF
- TRBJ1-2 TRBV18 - TGTGCCAGCTCTCAGGGAAGGGGCTATGGCTACACCTTC CASSQGRGYGYTF
TRBD2 TRBJ2-7 TRBV11-2 - TGTGCCAGCAGCTTAGAGCGGGGGGGTTACGAGCAGTACTTC CASSLERGGYEQYF
TRBD2 TRBJ2-3 TRBV29-1 - TGCAGCGGATGGACTAGAAGGTCGGATCGGAACACAGATACGCAGTATTTT CSGWTRRSDRNTDTQYF
- TRBJ2-7 TRBV19 - TGTGCCAGTAGGGGACCGAACTCCTACGAGCAGTACTTC CASRGPNSYEQYF
- TRBJ2-3 TRBV11-3 once TGTGCCAGCAGCTCCACTTCAGATACGCAGTATTTT CASSSTSDTQYF
- TRBJ2-3 TRBV7-2 - TGTGCCAGCAGCTATGAGAGACAGACGCAGTATTTT CASSYERQTQYF
TRBD1 TRBJ1-1 TRBV7-3 - TGTGCCAGCAGCTACCAGGGGGCCCACAACACTGAAGCTTTCTTT CASSYQGAHNTEAFF
- TRBJ1-1 TRBV10-2 - TGCGCCAGCACCGAGGGTCAGGGCGAAGCTTTCTTT CASTEGQGEAFF
- TRBJ1-1 TRBV7-8 - TGTGCCAGCAAGGGAGTGGGGACTGAAGCTTTCTTT CASKGVGTEAFF
- TRBJ2-7 TRBV7-6 - TGTGCCAGCAGCTTAGATGGGGTTTTAGACGAGCAGTACTTC CASSLDGVLDEQYF
TRBD1 TRBJ2-3 TRBV12-5 - TGTGCTAGTGCTCCAGGGGGTGGGACAGATACGCAGTATTTT CASAPGGGTDTQYF
TRBD1 TRBJ1-5 TRBV6-6 - TGTGCCAGCAGCCGCCCCCCGGGACAGGGCAATCAGCCCCAGCATTTT CASSRPPGQGNQPQHF
TRBD1 TRBJ1-1 TRBV6-1 - TGTGCCAGCAGTGAAGGTTTGTTCAGGGGGCCGAACACTGAAGCTTTCTTT CASSEGLFRGPNTEAFF
TRBD1 TRBJ2-7 TRBV18 - TGTGCCAGCTCACCCAGGACAGGGGATCTAAACGAGCAGTACTTC CASSPRTGDLNEQYF
- TRBJ1-1 TRBV5-1 - TGCGCCAGCAGCCCTGTGGCGAACACTGAAGCTTTCTTT CASSPVANTEAFF
TRBD1 TRBJ2-1 TRBV5-6 - TGTGCCAGCAGCTTCTTTTGGGACAGCAGCAATGAGCAGTTCTTC CASSFFWDSSNEQFF
TRBD1 TRBJ1-2 TRBV10-3 - TGTGCCATCAGTGAGTCCGACAGGGCGGTTGGCTACACCTTC CAISESDRAVGYTF
- TRBJ2-3 TRBV7-6 once TGTGCCAGCAGCTTGGGAAGCCACGGGACAGATACGCAGTATTTT CASSLGSHGTDTQYF
- TRBJ1-1 TRBV18 - TGTGCCAGCTCACCACGAGCGGAATATATAAGAGGGGGCACTGAAGCTTTCTTT CASSPRAEYIRGGTEAFF
- TRBJ2-7 TRBV7-9 - TGCGCCAGCAGCTTCGGGAGCTACGAGCAGTACTTC CASSFGSYEQYF